Listed below are T cell receptor beta chains from one sample, sequenced in a study of response to subunit inactivated influenza vaccine. MiXCR, run by TCRdb on the RT-PCR reads, gives a single entry per CDR3 protein. The sample shows approximately 310,000 distinct CDR3 sequences, around a fifth of them seen only once. Sequencing used PBMCs from blood, obtained about 20 months after vaccination. The origin of the receptors is a man between 45 and 75 years old who received an inactivated influenza vaccine. Both conserved end residues are part of each CDR3. D genes are given only for firm matches. Size is stated for part of the rows, as once, few or many counts, or as a class when the clone is expanded.

>few|-|TRBV15|TRBJ2-2
TGTGCCACCAGCAGAGGGACGGTGAACACCGGGGAGCTGTTTTTT
CATSRGTVNTGELFF
>many|TRBD2|TRBV12-3/TRBV12-4|TRBJ2-1
TGTGCCAGCAGTTCAGGGACTAGCGGGAGGGCCAGGTCCTACAATGAGCAGTTCTTC
CASSSGTSGRARSYNEQFF
>-|-|TRBV7-6|TRBJ2-5
TGTGCCAGCAGCCTTTGGACAGAAGAGACCCAGTACTTC
CASSLWTEETQYF
>few|-|TRBV20-1|TRBJ1-2
TGCAGTGCTAGAGATGGTGGGCGAACCATGTATGGCTACACCTTC
CSARDGGRTMYGYTF
>-|-|TRBV5-1|TRBJ1-4
TGCGCCAGCATGGCGTTGGGGAATGAAAAACTGTTTTTT
CASMALGNEKLFF
>few|-|TRBV28|TRBJ1-4
TGTGCCAGCAGTTTATGGGCAGGGGCTAATGAAAAACTGTTTTTT
CASSLWAGANEKLFF
>few|-|TRBV12-3/TRBV12-4|TRBJ2-3
TGTGCCAGCAGTTTCAAAGGTCCCGACACAGATACGCAGTATTTT
CASSFKGPDTDTQYF
>-|TRBD2|TRBV18|TRBJ2-7
TGTGCCAGCTCACCATCTGCTAGCGGAAGCTCCTACGAGCAGTACTTC
CASSPSASGSSYEQYF
>few|-|TRBV20-1|TRBJ2-7
TGCAGTGCTAGGTCTCTGCGGCTAGCCGAAACCTACGAGCAGTACTTC
CSARSLRLAETYEQYF
>many|-|TRBV5-1|TRBJ1-1
TGTGCCAGTAGCGGGGGGATGAACACTGAAGCTTTCTTT
CASSGGMNTEAFF
>-|-|TRBV5-5|TRBJ2-1
TGTGCCAGCAGCTTGACGGGGATTAATTACAATGAGCAGTTCTTC
CASSLTGINYNEQFF
>-|TRBD2|TRBV4-1|TRBJ2-3
TGCGCCAGCAGCCCTGAGCGGGGGGCTTACACAGATACGCAGTATTTT
CASSPERGAYTDTQYF
>few|-|TRBV4-2|TRBJ1-2
TGTGCCAGCAGCCAAGAGACCGGGACGCTTAAAGGCTACACCTTC
CASSQETGTLKGYTF
>few|-|TRBV20-1|TRBJ2-7
TGCAGTGCCCAAGCGCCCCTAAGGTACGAGCAGTACTTC
CSAQAPLRYEQYF
>-|-|TRBV29-1|TRBJ1-2
TGCAGCGTTGATGGCAGTCGCGTAGGCTACACCTTC
CSVDGSRVGYTF
>-|-|TRBV7-2|TRBJ1-6
TGTGCCAGCAGCTTAGGACCAGGGGTTTCACCCCTCCACTTT
CASSLGPGVSPLHF
>many|-|TRBV9|TRBJ1-2
TGTGCCAGCAGCGTGACAGATACCAACTATGGCTACACCTTC
CASSVTDTNYGYTF
>-|TRBD2|TRBV9|TRBJ2-1
TGTGCCAGCAGCGTAGCTCCTAGCGGGGTTAGAGAGCAGTTCTTC
CASSVAPSGVREQFF
>-|-|TRBV25-1|TRBJ1-3
TGTGCCAGCAGTGAGTCAGGGATTCTCGGAAACACCATATATTTT
CASSESGILGNTIYF
>few|-|TRBV6-2/TRBV6-3|TRBJ1-2
TGTGCCAGCAGTTTTACAGTTCGAGGGGGAGGCTACACCTTC
CASSFTVRGGGYTF
>-|-|TRBV20-1|TRBJ2-2
TGCAGTGCTAGAGTACCCCTCGGGGCCGGGGAGCTGTTTTTT
CSARVPLGAGELFF
>-|-|TRBV4-2|TRBJ2-7
TGTGCCAGCAGCCAAGATACCGCTTTCGAGCAGTACTTC
CASSQDTAFEQYF
>few|TRBD1|TRBV20-1|TRBJ1-4
TGCAGTGCTAGAGATACAGGGGGGGACGAAAAACTGTTTTTT
CSARDTGGDEKLFF
>few|-|TRBV7-2|TRBJ1-1
TGTGCCAGCAGCCCGTTGAAAGGGGACACTGAAGCTTTCTTT
CASSPLKGDTEAFF
>many|-|TRBV12-3/TRBV12-4|TRBJ1-2
TGTGCCAGCAGTTCGGACAGCGGAGGCTACACCTTC
CASSSDSGGYTF